Listed here are 2 T cell receptor beta chains from one sample, sequenced in a study of blood T cell repertoires in COVID-19. Clones were read by immunoSEQ multiplex PCR, and TCRdb kept only the in-frame ones, dropping some. The sample lists under 300,000 clones; about 89% were seen once. Sequencing input: PBMCs or T cells enriched from blood (not recorded which). The receptors derive from a woman aged 18-29 years who had recovered from COVID-19.

J is TRBJ1-1 and V is TRBV5-1, with 8 bases fitting TRBD1. Germline CDR1 and CDR2: SGHRS and YFSETQ. Trimming cost V 2 bases and J 1 base; bases outside gene matches: 4. This CDR3 region has 15 residues. CDR3 loop: CASSFRTGRNTEAFF. CDR3 coding DNA: TGCGCCAGCAGCTTTCGGACAGGGAGGAACACTGAAGCTTTCTTT.

This chain links TRBV7-9 with TRBJ1-1; 9 positions match TRBD1. The CDR3 contains 15 residues. Germline V gene data show CDR1 as SEHNR and CDR2 as FQNEAQ (reference sequence). J lost 2 bases, V lost 5 bases, and 6 bases had no gene match. The CDR3 protein is CASSATGGFNTEAFF. The CDR3 DNA reads TGTGCCAGCAGCGCCACAGGGGGCTTTAACACTGAAGCTTTCTTT.